This T cell receptor (beta chain) comes out of a study of OX40 agonist ivuxolimab in advanced cancers. As regards this clone: Its antigen remains unidentified.

Baseline was the first blood sampling point, followed by cycle 4 day 1 and cycle 7 day 1. V lost 5 bases to trimming and J lost 3 bases; unmatched junction nucleotides: 6. The V gene's germline CDR1 is SNHLY and CDR2 FYNNEI. The CDR3 is made up of 14 amino acids. General study points: Among patients with partial responses at 0.1-3.0 mg/kg, clonal expansion was among the lowest.

Method: immunoSEQ multiplex PCR; TCRdb's copy keeps in-frame clones and lacks some. The data show approximately 25,000 clones, 65% to 85% seen once. This specimen was CD4+ or CD8+ T cells sorted from blood, taken in a trial of the OX40 agonist ivuxolimab. This sequence was found in an adult with an advanced solid tumor such as melanoma, head and neck, liver or kidney cancer. J is TRBJ1-2 and V is TRBV2; TRBD1 aligns across 7 bases. CDR3 sequence: CASSKTGRDYGYTF. CDR3 bases: TGTGCCAGCAGTAAGACAGGGAGGGACTATGGCTACACCTTC.